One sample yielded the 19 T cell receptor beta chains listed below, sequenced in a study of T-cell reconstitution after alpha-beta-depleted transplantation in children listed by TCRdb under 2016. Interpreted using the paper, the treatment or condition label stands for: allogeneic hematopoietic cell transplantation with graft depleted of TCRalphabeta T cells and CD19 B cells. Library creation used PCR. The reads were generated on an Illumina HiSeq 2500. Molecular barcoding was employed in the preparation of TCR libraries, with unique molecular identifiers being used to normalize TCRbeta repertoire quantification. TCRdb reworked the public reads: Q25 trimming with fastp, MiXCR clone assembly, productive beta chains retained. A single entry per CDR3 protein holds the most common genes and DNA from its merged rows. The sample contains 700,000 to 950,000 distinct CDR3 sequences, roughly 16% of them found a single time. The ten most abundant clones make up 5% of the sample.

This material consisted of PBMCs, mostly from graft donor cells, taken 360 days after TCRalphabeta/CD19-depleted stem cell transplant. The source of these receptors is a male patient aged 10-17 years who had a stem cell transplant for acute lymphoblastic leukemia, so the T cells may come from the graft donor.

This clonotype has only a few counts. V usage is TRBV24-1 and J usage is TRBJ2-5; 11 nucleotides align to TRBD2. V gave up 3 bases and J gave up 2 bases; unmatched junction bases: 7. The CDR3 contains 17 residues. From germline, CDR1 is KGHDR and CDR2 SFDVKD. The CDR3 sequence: CATSDGTGTSGQETQYF. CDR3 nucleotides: TGTGCCACCAGTGATGGAACCGGGACTAGCGGACAAGAGACCCAGTACTTC.

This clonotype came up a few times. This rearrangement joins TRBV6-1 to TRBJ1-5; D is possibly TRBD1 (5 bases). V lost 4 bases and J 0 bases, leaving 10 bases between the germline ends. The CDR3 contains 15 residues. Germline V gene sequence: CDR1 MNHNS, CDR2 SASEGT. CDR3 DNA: TGTGCCAGCAGTGTGACAGCTTATAGCAATCAGCCCCAGCATTTT. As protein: CASSVTAYSNQPQHF.

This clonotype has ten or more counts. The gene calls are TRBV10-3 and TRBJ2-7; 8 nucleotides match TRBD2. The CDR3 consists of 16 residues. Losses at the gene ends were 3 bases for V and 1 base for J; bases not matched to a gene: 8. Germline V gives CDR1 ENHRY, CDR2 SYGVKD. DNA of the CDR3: TGTGCCATCAGTGACCCGACTAGCGCCAGGTCCTACGAGCAGTACTTC. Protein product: CAISDPTSARSYEQYF.

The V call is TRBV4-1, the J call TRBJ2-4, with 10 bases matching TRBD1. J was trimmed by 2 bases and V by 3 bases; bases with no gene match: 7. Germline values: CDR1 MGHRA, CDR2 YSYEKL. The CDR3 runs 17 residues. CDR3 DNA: TGCGCCAGCAGCCAGGGCAGGGACAGGGGACCCAAAAACATTCAGTACTTC. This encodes CASSQGRDRGPKNIQYF.

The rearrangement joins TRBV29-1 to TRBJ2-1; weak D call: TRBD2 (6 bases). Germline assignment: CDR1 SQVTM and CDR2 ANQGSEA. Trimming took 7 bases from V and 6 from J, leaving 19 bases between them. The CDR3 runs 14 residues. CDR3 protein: CSGTGLLGSNEQFF. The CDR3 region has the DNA TGCAGCGGGACGGGACTCCTGGGTTCCAATGAGCAGTTCTTC.

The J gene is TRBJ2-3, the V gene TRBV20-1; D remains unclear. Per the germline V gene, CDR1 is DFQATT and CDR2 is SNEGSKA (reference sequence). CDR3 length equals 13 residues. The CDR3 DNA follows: TGCAGCCAAGGGCGAGGAGAATTAGATACGCAGTATTTT. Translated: CSQGRGELDTQYF.

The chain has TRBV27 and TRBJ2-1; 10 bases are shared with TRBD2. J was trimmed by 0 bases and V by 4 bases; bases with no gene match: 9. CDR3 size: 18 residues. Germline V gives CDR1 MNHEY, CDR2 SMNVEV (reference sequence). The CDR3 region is CASSSLAGGRSSYNEQFF. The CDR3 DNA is TGTGCCAGCAGTTCTTTAGCGGGAGGTCGGAGCTCCTACAATGAGCAGTTCTTC.

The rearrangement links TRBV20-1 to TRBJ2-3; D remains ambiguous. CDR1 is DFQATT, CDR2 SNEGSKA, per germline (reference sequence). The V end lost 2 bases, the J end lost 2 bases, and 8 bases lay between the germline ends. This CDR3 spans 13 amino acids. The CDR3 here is CSARPLATDTQYF. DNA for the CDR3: TGCAGTGCTAGACCCTTAGCCACAGATACGCAGTATTTT.

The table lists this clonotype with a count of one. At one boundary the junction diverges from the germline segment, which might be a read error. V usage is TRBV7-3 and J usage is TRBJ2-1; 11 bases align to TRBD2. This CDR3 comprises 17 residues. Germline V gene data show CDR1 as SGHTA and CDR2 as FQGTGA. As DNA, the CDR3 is TGTGCCAGCAGCCTAACCCATAGCCCGGGACTAGCGGCCGAGCAGTTCTTC. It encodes CASSLTHSPGLAAEQFF. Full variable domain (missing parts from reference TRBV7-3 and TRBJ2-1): GAGVSQTPSNKVTEKGKYVELRCDPISGHTALYWYRQSLGQGPEFLIYFQGTGAADDSGLPNDRFFAVRPEGSVSTLKIQRTERGDSAVYLCASSLTHSPGLAAEQFFGPGTRLTVL.

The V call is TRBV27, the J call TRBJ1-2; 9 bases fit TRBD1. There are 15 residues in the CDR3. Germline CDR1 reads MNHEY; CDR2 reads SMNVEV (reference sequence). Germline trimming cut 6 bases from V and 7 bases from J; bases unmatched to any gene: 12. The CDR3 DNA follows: TGTGCCAGCAGCTCCAAAACCGGGACAGGGAGTGGCTACACCTTC. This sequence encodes CASSSKTGTGSGYTF.

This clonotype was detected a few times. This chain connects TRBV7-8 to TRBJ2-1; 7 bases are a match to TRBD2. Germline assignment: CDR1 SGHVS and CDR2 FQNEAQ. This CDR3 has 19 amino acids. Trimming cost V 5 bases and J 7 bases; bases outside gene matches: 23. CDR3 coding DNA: TGTGCCAGCAGCCCGCGTGGTCTGGGGGGGAGGGCAGTAGGGAATGAGCAGTTCTTC. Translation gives CASSPRGLGGRAVGNEQFF.

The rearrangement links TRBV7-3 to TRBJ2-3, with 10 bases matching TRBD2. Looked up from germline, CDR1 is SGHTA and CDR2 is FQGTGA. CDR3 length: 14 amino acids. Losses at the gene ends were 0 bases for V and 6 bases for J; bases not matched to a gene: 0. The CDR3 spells CASSLTGLADTQYF. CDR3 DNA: TGTGCCAGCAGCTTAACGGGACTAGCGGATACGCAGTATTTT.

The CDR3 loop reads CASGWGTRDEQYF. The CDR3 bases are TGTGCCAGCGGATGGGGGACGCGCGACGAGCAGTACTTC. The genes are TRBV19 and TRBJ2-7; D is tentatively TRBD1 or TRBD2 (5 bases each). Per germline, CDR1 LNHDA and CDR2 SQIVND (reference sequence). Trimming took 9 bases from V and 5 from J, leaving 17 bases between them. CDR3 length equals 13 residues.

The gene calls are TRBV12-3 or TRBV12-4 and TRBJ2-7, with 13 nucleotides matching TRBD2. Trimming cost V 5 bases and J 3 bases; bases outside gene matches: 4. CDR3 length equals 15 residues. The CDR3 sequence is CASSKGLAGFYEQYF. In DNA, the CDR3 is TGTGCCAGCAGTAAGGGACTAGCGGGGTTCTACGAGCAGTACTTC.

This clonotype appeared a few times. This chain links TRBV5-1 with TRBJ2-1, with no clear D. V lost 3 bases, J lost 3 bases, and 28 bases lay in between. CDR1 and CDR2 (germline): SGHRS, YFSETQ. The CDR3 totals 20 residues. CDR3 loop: CASSYTLLIGPSPFYNEQFF. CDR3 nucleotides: TGCGCCAGCAGCTACACCCTCCTGATTGGACCCTCCCCGTTCTACAATGAGCAGTTCTTC.

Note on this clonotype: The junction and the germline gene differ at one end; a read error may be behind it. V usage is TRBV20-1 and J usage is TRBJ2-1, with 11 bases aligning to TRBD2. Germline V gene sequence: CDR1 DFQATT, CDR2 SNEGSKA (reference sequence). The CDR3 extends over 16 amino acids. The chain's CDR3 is CCARDSQGLADNEQFF. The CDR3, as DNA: TGCTGTGCTAGAGATTCACAGGGACTAGCGGACAATGAGCAGTTCTTC.

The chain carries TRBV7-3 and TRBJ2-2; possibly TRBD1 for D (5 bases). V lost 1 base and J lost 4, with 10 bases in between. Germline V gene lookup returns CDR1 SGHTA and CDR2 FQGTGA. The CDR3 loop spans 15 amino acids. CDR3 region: CASSLRVRGTGELFF. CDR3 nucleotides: TGTGCCAGCAGCTTAAGAGTTAGGGGCACCGGGGAGCTGTTTTTT.

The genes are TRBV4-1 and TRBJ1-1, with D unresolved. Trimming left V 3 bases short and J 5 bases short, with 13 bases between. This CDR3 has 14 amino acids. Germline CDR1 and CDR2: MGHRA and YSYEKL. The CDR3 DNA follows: TGCGCCAGCAGCCACCCTCGGGTAGGGACTGAAGCTTTCTTT. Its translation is CASSHPRVGTEAFF.

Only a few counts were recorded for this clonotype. This chain's CDR3 is CASSVGLAGTPYEQYF. The CDR3 DNA reads TGTGCCAGTAGTGTGGGACTAGCGGGAACTCCCTACGAGCAGTACTTC. This sequence joins TRBV19 and TRBJ2-7; 13 bases are shared with TRBD2. The CDR3 is 16 amino acids. The V gene end was trimmed by 5 bases and the J gene end by 2 bases; junction bases not matched to a gene: 6. Germline CDR1 LNHDA, CDR2 SQIVND (reference sequence).